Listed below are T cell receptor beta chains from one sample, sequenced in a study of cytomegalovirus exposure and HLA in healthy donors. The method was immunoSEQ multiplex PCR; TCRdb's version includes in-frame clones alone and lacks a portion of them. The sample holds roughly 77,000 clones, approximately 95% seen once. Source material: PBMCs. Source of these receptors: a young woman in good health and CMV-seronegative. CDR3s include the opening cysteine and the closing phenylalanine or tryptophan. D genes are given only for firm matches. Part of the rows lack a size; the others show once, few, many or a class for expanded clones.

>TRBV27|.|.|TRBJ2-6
TGTGCCAGCAGCCCGGGAATTCAGGGGTTTGGGGCCAACGTCCTGACTTTC
CASSPGIQGFGANVLTF
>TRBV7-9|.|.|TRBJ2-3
TGTGCCAGCAATTGGGGAGAAGATACGCAGTATTTT
CASNWGEDTQYF
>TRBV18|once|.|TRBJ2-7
TGTGCCAGCTCACCGGCTACTAGTCTCGAGCAGTACTTC
CASSPATSLEQYF
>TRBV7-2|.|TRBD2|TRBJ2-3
TGTGCCAGCAGCTTAGGAGGCGGGGGGTACAGCACAGATACGCAGTATTTT
CASSLGGGGYSTDTQYF
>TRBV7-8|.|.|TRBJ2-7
TGTGCCAGCAGCTTAGTCCACGGGAACTACGAGCAGTACTTC
CASSLVHGNYEQYF
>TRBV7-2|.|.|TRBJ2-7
TGTGCCAGCAGCTTCGGACTCAGGAGCTCCTACGAGCAGTACTTC
CASSFGLRSSYEQYF
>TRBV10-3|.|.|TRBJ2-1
TGTGCCATCAGTGTGTGGAGTGAGCAGTTCTTC
CAISVWSEQFF
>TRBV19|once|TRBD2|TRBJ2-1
TGTGCCAGTAGTTCCCTGGGACTAGCGGGGGCCGGCGGGCAGTTCTTC
CASSSLGLAGAGGQFF
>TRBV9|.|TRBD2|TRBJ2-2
TGTGCCAGCAGCGTCGGACTAGCGGGAGGGAACGGGGAGCTGTTTTTT
CASSVGLAGGNGELFF
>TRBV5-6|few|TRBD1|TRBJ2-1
TGTGCCAGCAGCCTGGGACAGTCCTACAATGAGCAGTTCTTC
CASSLGQSYNEQFF
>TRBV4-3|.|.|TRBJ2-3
TGCGCCAGCAGCCAAGTAGCGGCCACGGCATTCACAGATACGCAGTATTTT
CASSQVAATAFTDTQYF
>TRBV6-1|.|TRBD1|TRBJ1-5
TGTGCCAGCAGTGGTTCCGGGACAGGGAACGTCCAGCATTTT
CASSGSGTGNVQHF
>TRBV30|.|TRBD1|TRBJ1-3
TGTGCCTGGACCCGAACAGGGGGAAGTGGAAACACCATATATTTT
CAWTRTGGSGNTIYF
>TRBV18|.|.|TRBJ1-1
TGTGCCAGCTCACCACCCTCCACTCGGGACACTGAAGCTTTCTTT
CASSPPSTRDTEAFF